The 17 T cell receptor beta chains below come from one sample, sequenced in a study of glioma-infiltrating T cells. The iRepertoire nested amplicon-rescue multiplex PCR amplified TCR alpha and beta CDR3s from RNA. TCRdb reprocessed the multiplex PCR reads via MiXCR and lists one record per CDR3 protein. The sample has some 160,000 distinct CDR3 sequences, about 46% seen once. Sequenced sample: glioma tissue, nonneoplastic brain tissue, or PBMCs (not recorded which). The receptors come from a human donor with low-grade glioma or glioblastoma, undergoing nonglioma brain surgery, or in good health (not recorded which).

This clonotype has a handful of counts. With a much larger clone just one base away, this may be a read error. The V call is TRBV27, the J call TRBJ2-7, with 7 bases that match TRBD1. The CDR3 is 14 amino acids. Germline CDR1 MNHEY, CDR2 SMNVEV (reference sequence). This chain's CDR3 is CAGSLAGAGGEQYF. CDR3 DNA: TGTGCCGGCAGTTTAGCCGGAGCAGGGGGTGAGCAGTACTTC.

This clonotype was detected many times. The chain joins TRBV20-1 to TRBJ2-1; 13 bases match TRBD2. V lost 0 bases, J lost 8 bases, and 4 bases stayed unmatched. The CDR3 has 15 amino acids. Germline CDR1 and CDR2: DFQATT and SNEGSKA (reference sequence). CDR3 sequence reads: CSARDRLAGGHEQFF. DNA for the CDR3: TGCAGTGCTAGAGACCGACTAGCGGGAGGACATGAGCAGTTCTTC.

This clonotype was found a few times. The chain joins TRBV24-1 to TRBJ2-2; no definite D call. Looked up from germline, CDR1 is KGHDR and CDR2 is SFDVKD. The CDR3 consists of 13 residues. V dropped 9 bases and J dropped 0 bases, with 7 bases sitting between them. The CDR3 region has the DNA TGTGCCACCCGCCCTGCGAACACCGGGGAGCTGTTTTTT. Its translation: CATRPANTGELFF.

The chain couples TRBV29-1 to TRBJ2-7; D is possibly TRBD2 (5 bases). CDR1 and CDR2 from the germline V gene are SQVTM and ANQGSEA. The CDR3 is 10 amino acids. The V and J ends lost 7 bases and 6 bases respectively, with 10 bases between them. CDR3 sequence: CSALEGEQYF. The CDR3 DNA reads as TGCAGCGCCCTAGAGGGCGAGCAGTACTTC.

Notes on this clonotype: A read error may explain this, as a much larger clone is one base away. This chain links TRBV20-1 with TRBJ1-4, with D tentatively TRBD1 (5 bases). Trimming took off 6 bases at V and 8 bases at J, with 13 bases between the two ends. Germline CDR1 DFQATT, CDR2 SNEGSKA (reference sequence). The CDR3 is made up of 12 amino acids. CDR3 in DNA: TGCAGTGCATGCTGGAGGGACGAAAAACTGTTTTTT. It is translated as CSACWRDEKLFF.

This clonotype was picked up many times. The V call is TRBV20-1, the J call TRBJ2-5, with D perhaps TRBD2 (6 bases). Germline assignment: CDR1 DFQATT and CDR2 SNEGSKA (reference sequence). The ends were cut back, 2 bases at V and 1 base at J, with 14 bases in the middle. The CDR3 sequence is 15 residues long. This CDR3 is CSARKAGTPQETQYF. In nucleotides, the CDR3 is TGCAGTGCTAGAAAAGCGGGTACGCCCCAAGAGACCCAGTACTTC.

A remark on this clonotype: A much larger clone sits a single nucleotide away, making a read error possible. The chain has TRBV28 and TRBJ2-5; no definite D call. V was pared by 6 bases and J by 7 bases, with 12 bases between. The CDR3 runs 12 residues. Germline lookup yields CDR1 MDHEN and CDR2 SYDVKM. The CDR3: CASRLSLVTQYF. The CDR3 DNA reads TGTGCCAGCAGATTAAGCCTCGTGACCCAGTACTTC.

The sample holds a few counts of this clonotype. This rearrangement joins TRBV19 to TRBJ1-5; D call uncertain. Trimming removed 3 bases at V and 11 bases at J, with 8 bases between. Germline lookup yields CDR1 LNHDA and CDR2 SQIVND (reference sequence). The CDR3 runs to 11 residues. CDR3 sequence (DNA): TGTGCCAGTAGTATGAGGGATTCCCAGCATTTT. Its translation: CASSMRDSQHF.

Concerning this clonotype itself: A much larger clone differs from this one at a single base, so this may be a read error. This chain uses TRBV7-2 with TRBJ1-2, with D unresolved. Trimming shortened V by 5 bases and J by 9 bases, and 19 bases separated the two germline ends. Germline V gene sequence: CDR1 SGHTA, CDR2 FQGNSA. This CDR3 is built from 14 residues. The CDR3 nucleotides are TGTGCCAGCAGCCGGAACAGCGGGGAAGGATGCTACACCTTC. This translates into CASSRNSGEGCYTF. The full variable domain, with the rest looked up from reference TRBV7-2 and TRBJ1-2, is GAGVSQSPSNKVTEKGKDVELRCDPISGHTALYWYRQSLGQGLEFLIYFQGNSAPDKSGLPSDRFSAERTGGSVSTLTIQRTQQEDSAVYLCASSRNSGEGCYTFGSGTRLTVV.

This clonotype was counted a few times. V and J are TRBV14 and TRBJ2-7; D is uncertain. In germline, CDR1 is SGHDN, CDR2 FVKESK. The CDR3 is 13 amino acids. The ends were cut back, 4 bases at V and 0 bases at J, with 7 bases in the middle. The CDR3 DNA reads as TGTGCCAGCAGCCTGCCCTCCTCCTACGAGCAGTACTTC. Translation gives CASSLPSSYEQYF.

About this clonotype: A much more abundant neighbour one base away suggests this may be a read error. This rearrangement joins TRBV19 to TRBJ2-7; 7 bases are shared with TRBD2. The CDR3 length is 14 residues. Germline-derived CDR1 and CDR2 are LNHDA and SQIVND (reference sequence). V dropped 4 bases and J dropped 5; count of bases not matched to a gene: 8. The CDR3 is CASSKDGRSHEQYF. CDR3 DNA sequence: TGTGCCAGTAGTAAAGACGGGAGGTCCCACGAGCAGTACTTC.

On this clonotype itself: Since a much larger clone is just one base distant, this may be a read error. The V gene is TRBV7-2, the J gene TRBJ2-1; D not certain. Trimming cost V 5 bases and J 12 bases, with 11 bases left between them. CDR3 size: 11 residues. Germline assignment: CDR1 SGHTA and CDR2 FQGNSA. CDR3 in DNA: TGTGCCAGCAGCCACGCAGCCGGGCAGTTCTTC. It specifies CASSHAAGQFF.

Remarks on this clonotype: A much larger clone differs from this one at a single base, so this may be a read error. The rearrangement links TRBV7-2 to TRBJ1-1, with a possible D match to TRBD1 (5 bases). V was cut by 1 base and J by 4 bases, with 10 bases left in between. CDR3 length: 14 residues. Germline assignment: CDR1 SGHTA and CDR2 FQGNSA. CDR3 amino acids: CASSLDRLGTEAFF. In nucleotides, the CDR3 is TGTGCCAGCAGCTTAGACAGGTTGGGCACTGAAGCTTTCTTT.

This clonotype was seen many times. This chain uses TRBV20-1 with TRBJ1-5; 8 positions match TRBD1. CDR3 length equals 15 residues. CDR1 and CDR2 (germline): DFQATT, SNEGSKA (reference sequence). J gave up 3 bases and V 3 bases, and 7 bases lay outside the gene matches. The CDR3 nucleotides are TGCAGTGCTAGTAGGACAGGGCTTTCCAATCAGCCCCAGCATTTT. Its protein product is CSASRTGLSNQPQHF.

This clonotype came up many times. The chain links TRBV7-2 to TRBJ2-1, with a possible D match to TRBD2 (5 bases). CDR1 and CDR2 (germline): SGHTA, FQGNSA. This CDR3 comprises 16 residues. Trimming took off 2 bases at V and 4 bases at J, with 15 bases between the two ends. The CDR3 DNA is TGTGCCAGCAGCTTAAGTAGTGCGGGCGATTACAATGAGCAGTTCTTC. Protein sequence: CASSLSSAGDYNEQFF. The whole variable domain, filled in from reference TRBV7-2 and TRBJ2-1, reads GAGVSQSPSNKVTEKGKDVELRCDPISGHTALYWYRQSLGQGLEFLIYFQGNSAPDKSGLPSDRFSAERTGGSVSTLTIQRTQQEDSAVYLCASSLSSAGDYNEQFFGPGTRLTVL.

Note on this clonotype: This may be a read error, as it is one base from a much larger clone. The rearrangement uses TRBV12-3 or TRBV12-4 and TRBJ2-5, with D perhaps matching TRBD2 (5 bases). Trimming stripped 3 bases from V and 9 bases from J, with 20 bases between. CDR3 length equals 15 residues. CDR3 sequence: CASSFRTSGDEAQYF. In DNA form, the CDR3 reads TGTGCCAGCAGTTTCCGGACCTCCGGGGATGAGGCCCAGTACTTC.

CDR3 nucleotides: TGTGCCAGCACCGGTTCGTGGCAAGAGACCCAGTACTTC. The encoded protein is CASTGSWQETQYF. The chain joins TRBV2 to TRBJ2-5, with D uncertain. The CDR3 contains 13 residues. Trimming took off 7 bases at V and 2 bases at J, with 11 bases between the two ends. The germline V gene encodes CDR1 SNHLY and CDR2 FYNNEI.